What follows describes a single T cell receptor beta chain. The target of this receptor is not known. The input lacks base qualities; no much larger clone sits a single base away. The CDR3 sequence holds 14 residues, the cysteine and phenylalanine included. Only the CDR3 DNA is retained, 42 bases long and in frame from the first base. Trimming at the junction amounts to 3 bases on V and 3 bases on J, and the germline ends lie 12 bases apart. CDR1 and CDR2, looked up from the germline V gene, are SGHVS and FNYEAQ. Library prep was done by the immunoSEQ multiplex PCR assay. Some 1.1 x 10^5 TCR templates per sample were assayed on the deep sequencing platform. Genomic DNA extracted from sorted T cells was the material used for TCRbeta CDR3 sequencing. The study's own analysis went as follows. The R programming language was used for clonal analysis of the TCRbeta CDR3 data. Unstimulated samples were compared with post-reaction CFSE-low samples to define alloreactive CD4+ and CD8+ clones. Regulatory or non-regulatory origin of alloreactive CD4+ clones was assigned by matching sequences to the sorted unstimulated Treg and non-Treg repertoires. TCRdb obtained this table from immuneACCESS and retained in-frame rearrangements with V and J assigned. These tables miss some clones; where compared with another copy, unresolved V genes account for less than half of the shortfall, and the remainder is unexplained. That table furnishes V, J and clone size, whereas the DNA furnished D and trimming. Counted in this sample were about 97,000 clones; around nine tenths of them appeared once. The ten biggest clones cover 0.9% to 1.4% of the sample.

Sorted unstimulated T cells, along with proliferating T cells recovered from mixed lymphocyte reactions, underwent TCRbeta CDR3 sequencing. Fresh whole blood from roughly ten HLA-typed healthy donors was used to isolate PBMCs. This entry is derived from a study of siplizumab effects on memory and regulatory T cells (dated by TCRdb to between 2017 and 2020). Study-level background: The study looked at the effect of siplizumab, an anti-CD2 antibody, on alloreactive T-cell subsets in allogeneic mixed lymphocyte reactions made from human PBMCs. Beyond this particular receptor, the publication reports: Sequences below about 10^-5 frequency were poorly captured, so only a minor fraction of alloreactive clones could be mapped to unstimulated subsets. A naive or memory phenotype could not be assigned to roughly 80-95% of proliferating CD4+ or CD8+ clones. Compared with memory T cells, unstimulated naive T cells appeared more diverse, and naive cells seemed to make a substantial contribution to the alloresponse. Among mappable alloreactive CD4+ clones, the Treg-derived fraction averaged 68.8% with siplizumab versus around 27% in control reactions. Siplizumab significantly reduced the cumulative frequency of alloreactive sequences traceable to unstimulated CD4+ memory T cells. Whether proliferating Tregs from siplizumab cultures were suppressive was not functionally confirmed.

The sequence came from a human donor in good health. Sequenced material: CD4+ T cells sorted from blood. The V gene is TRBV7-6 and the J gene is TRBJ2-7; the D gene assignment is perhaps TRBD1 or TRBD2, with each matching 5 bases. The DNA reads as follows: TGTGCCAGCAGCTTTGGGGGAAGTGTCTACGAGCAGTACTTC. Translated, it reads CASSFGGSVYEQYF.